This note documents a single T cell receptor beta chain sequence. From the germline J gene comes the end of the CDR3, since the read stops 3 residues before it. CD4+CD25+CD127- Tregs, CD4+CD25- non-Tregs, CD4 and CD8 cells were sorted. The data were obtained in a study of Tregs in tolerant kidney transplant recipients. Overall study: Mixed chimerism was transient after nonmyeloablative marrow transplants from related graft donors.

This CDR3 spans 15 amino acids. J gave up 1 base and V 6 bases, and 7 bases lay outside the gene matches. Looked up from germline, CDR1 is MNHEY and CDR2 is SVGEGT. Sequenced by immunoSEQ multiplex PCR; TCRdb stores in-frame clones only, minus some. The listing records around 48,000 clones. The receptor was derived from a human donor who received a combined kidney and bone marrow transplant. This chain joins TRBV6-2 or TRBV6-3 and TRBJ2-7, with 9 bases identical to TRBD1. The material was CD4+ T cells from blood, obtained before the transplant. The sequenced part of the CDR3 DNA is TGTGCCAGCAGGCGTCCCGGGACAGGGTCCTACGAG. Its translation: CASRRPGTGSYE. The whole CDR3 reads CASRRPGTGSYEQYF.